This T cell receptor beta chain was identified in a study of identical twins. Points from the study as a whole: Fewer insertions marked abundant cord blood beta clonotypes; young adult naive trended weakly, memory not at all.

A universal primer site was incorporated via template switching, and the cDNA contained unique molecular identifiers. MiXCR was run by TCRdb on the 5' RACE reads, yielding one entry per CDR3 protein. The sample records some 230,000 distinct CDR3 sequences, approximately 5.9% being singletons. This clonotype was found a few times. Its cognate antigen is unknown. These data are also associated with another study on T cells expressing NK-cell markers. That source reports: Of the CD8+ T cell pool in more than 5 donors, roughly 1.0-8% was accounted for by dominant NKG2C+ clonotypes.

The sequenced material came from CD8+ T cells sorted from blood. This sequence was found in a young woman in good health.

The CDR3 spells CASSWGGATEAFF. The CDR3 DNA is TGTGCCAGCAGTTGGGGTGGGGCCACTGAAGCTTTCTTT. The chain is built from TRBV25-1 and TRBJ1-1, with TRBD1 as a possible D gene (5 bases). The length of the CDR3 is 13 residues. Trimming removed 5 bases at V and 4 bases at J, with 11 bases between. The germline V gene has CDR1 MGHDK and CDR2 SYGVNS.